Below are 27 T cell receptor beta chains sequenced from a single sample in a study of cytomegalovirus exposure and HLA in healthy donors. PCR involved 60 Vbeta and 13 Jbeta primers. Libraries were prepared by immunoSEQ multiplex PCR; TCRdb keeps only in-frame clonotypes and omits some of them. The data show 100,000 to 150,000 clones, and the top ten clones hold about 2%. Sequencing was carried out using PBMCs. These receptors were obtained from a man aged 40-50 years in good health and CMV-seronegative.

The V and J genes are TRBV9 and TRBJ2-5, with 11 bases lining up with TRBD1. V lost 0 bases, J lost 5 bases, and 6 bases stayed unmatched. The CDR3 loop spans 16 amino acids. CDR1 SGDLS and CDR2 YYNGEE come from the germline V gene. The CDR3 nucleotides read TGTGCCAGCAGCGTAGGGACAGGGGGCGAGGGGGAGACCCAGTACTTC. Its translation: CASSVGTGGEGETQYF.

The J gene is TRBJ2-7, the V gene TRBV30; no clear D gene. V was cut by 3 bases and J by 3 bases, with 9 bases left in between. CDR1 GTSNPN and CDR2 SVGIG come from the germline V gene (reference sequence). The CDR3 length is 12 residues. CDR3 residues: CAWRSRNYEQYF. The DNA for the CDR3 is TGTGCCTGGAGGTCCAGGAACTACGAGCAGTACTTC.

J is TRBJ1-2 and V is TRBV28, with D possibly TRBD1 on 6 matching bases. The CDR3 runs 14 residues. Trimming pared 2 bases from V and 1 base from J, leaving 8 bases between. The germline V gene encodes CDR1 MDHEN and CDR2 SYDVKM. The CDR3 sequence is CASSLGTYNYGYTF. The DNA for the CDR3 is TGTGCCAGCAGTTTAGGGACATATAACTATGGCTACACCTTC.

The V and J genes are TRBV27 and TRBJ2-7; the D gene is possibly TRBD2 (7 bases). In germline, CDR1 is MNHEY, CDR2 SMNVEV (reference sequence). This CDR3 contains 15 residues. Trimming stripped 4 bases from V and 0 bases from J, with 13 bases between. CDR3 sequence reads: CASSSAGASSYEQYF. The CDR3 DNA follows: TGTGCCAGCAGTTCGGCGGGGGCGAGCTCCTACGAGCAGTACTTC.

The V and J genes are TRBV5-1 and TRBJ1-1; no reliable D call. The germline V gene has CDR1 SGHRS and CDR2 YFSETQ. The ends were cut back, 5 bases at V and 2 bases at J, with 10 bases in the middle. The CDR3 has 13 amino acids. The CDR3 region is CASRLRENTEAFF. The CDR3 coding sequence is TGCGCCAGCAGATTGAGAGAAAACACTGAAGCTTTCTTT.

V gene TRBV9 combines with J gene TRBJ1-6; 7 bases are a match to TRBD1. Germline lookup yields CDR1 SGDLS and CDR2 YYNGEE. V shed 2 bases and J 4 bases; nucleotides not matched to a gene: 9. There are 17 residues in the CDR3. The CDR3 sequence: CASSVYRGLPYNSPLHF. The CDR3 DNA reads as TGTGCCAGCAGCGTCTACAGGGGCCTCCCTTATAATTCACCCCTCCACTTT.

V and J are TRBV9 and TRBJ1-4; 11 bases align to TRBD1. V lost 0 bases to trimming and J lost 7 bases; unmatched junction nucleotides: 11. There are 18 residues in the CDR3. Germline V CDR1 and CDR2: SGDLS, YYNGEE. The CDR3 sequence is CASSVGPARGTGGEKLFF. CDR3 in DNA: TGTGCCAGCAGCGTAGGACCCGCGCGAGGGACAGGGGGTGAAAAACTGTTTTTT. The full variable domain, rest sourced from reference TRBV9 and TRBJ1-4, is DSGVTQTPKHLITATGQRVTLRCSPRSGDLSVYWYQQSLDQGLQFLIQYYNGEERAKGNILERFSAQQFPDLHSELNLSSLELGDSALYFCASSVGPARGTGGEKLFFGSGTQLSVL.

The CDR3 loop reads CASSSGLSTDTQYF. CDR3 in DNA: TGCGCCAGCAGCTCAGGGCTGAGCACAGATACGCAGTATTTT. The chain has TRBV5-1 and TRBJ2-3; the D gene is possibly TRBD1 (5 bases). Germline CDR1 and CDR2: SGHRS and YFSETQ. The CDR3 runs 14 residues. The V gene lost 3 bases and the J gene lost 0 bases, with 8 bases spanning the gap.

The chain uses TRBV2 and TRBJ2-5; 7 bases align to TRBD2. V lost 2 bases, J lost 5 bases, and 8 bases stayed unmatched. The CDR3 has 15 residues. Germline CDR1 and CDR2: SNHLY and FYNNEI. DNA of the CDR3: TGTGCCAGCAGTGAAAGCCCACTAGCGACGGAGACCCAGTACTTC. This sequence encodes CASSESPLATETQYF. The full variable domain, in which reference TRBV2 and TRBJ2-5 provide the parts outside the CDR3, is EPEVTQTPSHQVTQMGQEVILRCVPISNHLYFYWYRQILGQKVEFLVSFYNNEISEKSEIFDDQFSVERPDGSNFTLKIRSTKLEDSAMYFCASSESPLATETQYFGPGTRLLVL.

The rearrangement joins TRBV11-3 to TRBJ2-7, with 7 bases matching TRBD2. CDR1 and CDR2 (germline): SGHNT, YENEEA. V shed 3 bases and J 7 bases; nucleotides not matched to a gene: 12. The CDR3 contains 15 residues. CDR3 bases: TGTGCCAGCAGCTTTACTAGCGCCCAGCCAGGGGAGCAGTACTTC. This encodes CASSFTSAQPGEQYF. The variable domain in full, with the rest retrieved from reference TRBV11-3 and TRBJ2-7, is EAGVVQSPRYKIIEKKQPVAFWCNPISGHNTLYWYLQNLGQGPELLIRYENEEAVDDSQLPKDRFSAERLKGVDSTLKIQPAELGDSAVYLCASSFTSAQPGEQYFGPGTRLTVT.

The rearrangement uses TRBV30 and TRBJ1-2; perhaps TRBD1 as D (5 bases). Between the trimmed V and J ends, which lost 7 bases and 1 base, there was a span of 13 bases. Germline V lookup: CDR1 GTSNPN, CDR2 SVGIG (reference sequence). This CDR3 is 13 amino acids long. CDR3 region: CALRDRSNYGYTF. Here the CDR3 DNA reads TGTGCCTTGCGGGACCGAAGTAACTATGGCTACACCTTC.

The chain has TRBV28 and TRBJ1-2; TRBD1 aligns across 8 bases. Trimming removed 2 bases from V and 5 bases from J; junction bases left unmatched: 7. The germline V gene has CDR1 MDHEN and CDR2 SYDVKM. This CDR3 region has 15 residues. Written as DNA, the CDR3 is TGTGCCAGCAGTTTAGTCTACAGGGGGGAGTATGGCTACACCTTC. Residues: CASSLVYRGEYGYTF.

This chain joins TRBV6-1 and TRBJ1-1, with D unclear. V was pared by 1 base and J by 10 bases, with 16 bases between. The germline V gene encodes CDR1 MNHNS and CDR2 SASEGT. This CDR3 is built from 14 residues. The CDR3 spells CASSEETPYPPAFF. CDR3 bases: TGTGCCAGCAGTGAAGAAACACCTTACCCGCCAGCTTTCTTT.

The chain joins TRBV11-3 to TRBJ1-1; 7 bases agree with TRBD1. The CDR3 is 18 amino acids. The germline CDR1 and CDR2 sequences are SGHNT and YENEEA. V trimming: 5 bases; J trimming: 0 bases; junction bases outside the gene matches: 15. CDR3 residues: CASSTRTGADTLNTEAFF. CDR3 DNA: TGTGCCAGCAGCACCCGTACAGGGGCGGACACCTTGAACACTGAAGCTTTCTTT.

This chain connects TRBV5-1 to TRBJ2-3, with 10 bases aligning to TRBD2. Per the germline V gene, CDR1 is SGHRS and CDR2 is YFSETQ. V gave up 0 bases and J gave up 3 bases; unmatched junction bases: 4. The CDR3 is 16 amino acids. CDR3 coding DNA: TGCGCCAGCAGCTTGGGGCTAGCGGGAGAGACAGATACGCAGTATTTT. It is translated as CASSLGLAGETDTQYF.

CDR3 residues: CASTIVRGYEQYF. CDR3 coding DNA: TGTGCCAGCACCATCGTAAGGGGATACGAGCAGTACTTC. J is TRBJ2-7 and V is TRBV6-5; a weak D match, TRBD1 (5 bases). This CDR3 has 13 amino acids. Trimming took 7 bases from V and 4 from J, leaving 14 bases between them. Per germline, CDR1 MNHEY and CDR2 SVGAGI.

The rearrangement uses TRBV7-9 and TRBJ1-2; a possible D gene is TRBD1 (6 bases). Germline lookup yields CDR1 SEHNR and CDR2 FQNEAQ (reference sequence). The CDR3 spans 14 residues. V was cut by 5 bases and J by 4 bases, with 14 bases left in between. The CDR3 protein is CASSLGGVVYGYTF. The CDR3 nucleotides read TGTGCCAGCAGCCTAGGGGGGGTGGTCTATGGCTACACCTTC.

The J gene is TRBJ2-1, the V gene TRBV4-1; 8 nucleotides align to TRBD2. The germline V gene encodes CDR1 MGHRA and CDR2 YSYEKL. The trim removed 1 base at V and 10 bases at J, leaving 12 bases unmatched. This CDR3 region has 16 residues. The DNA of the CDR3 is TGCGCCAGCAGCCAAGTTGGGAGCGGGAGAGGGACCGAGCAGTTCTTC. This translates into CASSQVGSGRGTEQFF.

In DNA form, the CDR3 reads TGCGCCAGCGGACTGGTAGCGGGAGGCCCTAGCTCCTACAATGAGCAGTTCTTC. Translation: CASGLVAGGPSSYNEQFF. The chain employs TRBV5-1 and TRBJ2-1, with 10 bases lining up with TRBD2. Trimming removed 7 bases from V and 0 bases from J; junction bases left unmatched: 13. The V gene's germline CDR1 is SGHRS and CDR2 YFSETQ. The CDR3 has 18 amino acids.

J is TRBJ1-2 and V is TRBV11-2, with D tentatively TRBD1 (5 bases). Trimming shortened V by 8 bases and J by 5 bases, and 18 bases separated the two germline ends. Germline CDR1 SGHAT, CDR2 FQNNGV. This CDR3 spans 14 amino acids. The CDR3 nucleotides read TGTGCCAGCTCTCTGACAGCCTTAGCATATGGCTACACCTTC. This sequence encodes CASSLTALAYGYTF.

The genes are TRBV6-1 and TRBJ2-1; D is perhaps TRBD1 (5 bases). V lost 4 bases, J lost 5 bases, and 12 bases lay in between. Germline CDR1 reads MNHNS; CDR2 reads SASEGT. There are 14 residues in the CDR3. Written as DNA, the CDR3 is TGTGCCAGCAGTGTCGACCTCAGGGACAATGAGCAGTTCTTC. It translates to CASSVDLRDNEQFF.

This sequence joins TRBV6-1 and TRBJ2-1; 9 bases match TRBD1. Trimming removed 6 bases from V and 6 bases from J; junction bases left unmatched: 9. The CDR3 consists of 15 residues. Germline assignment: CDR1 MNHNS and CDR2 SASEGT. The CDR3 reads CASRSPGTGINEQFF. The CDR3 coding sequence is TGTGCCAGCAGGTCACCCGGGACAGGGATCAATGAGCAGTTCTTC.

This chain connects TRBV5-4 to TRBJ1-2; D uncertain. The CDR3 has 15 amino acids. CDR1 and CDR2 from the germline V gene are SGHNT and YYREEE (reference sequence). V was trimmed by 0 bases and J by 4 bases, leaving 13 bases between them. CDR3 nucleotides: TGTGCCAGCAGCTTGGATCCAGGAAGCGGCTATGGCTACACCTTC. Residues: CASSLDPGSGYGYTF. Full variable domain (rest looked up from reference TRBV5-4 and TRBJ1-2): ETGVTQSPTHLIKTRGQQVTLRCSSQSGHNTVSWYQQALGQGPQFIFQYYREEENGRGNFPPRFSGLQFPNYSSELNVNALELDDSALYLCASSLDPGSGYGYTFGSGTRLTVV.

V gene TRBV10-3 combines with J gene TRBJ2-2; 13 bases map to TRBD2. Germline V gene sequence: CDR1 ENHRY, CDR2 SYGVKD. The ends lost 2 bases at V and 8 bases at J; junction bases unmatched: 5. This CDR3 contains 16 residues. The CDR3 bases are TGTGCCATCAGTGAGACTAGCGGGAGGGCCGCGGGGGAGCTGTTTTTT. It yields the protein CAISETSGRAAGELFF.

V gene TRBV9 combines with J gene TRBJ2-7; 9 nucleotides agree with TRBD1. The CDR3 has 14 residues. V dropped 4 bases and J dropped 6; count of bases not matched to a gene: 8. Germline CDR1 is SGDLS and CDR2 is YYNGEE. CDR3 region: CASSIRDRAPEQYF. The CDR3 DNA reads as TGTGCCAGCAGCATCCGGGACAGGGCCCCCGAGCAGTACTTC.

The chain combines TRBV15 with TRBJ2-1; 9 bases map to TRBD2. CDR1 and CDR2 (germline): LNHNV, YYDKDF (reference sequence). The V gene end was trimmed by 6 bases and the J gene end by 6 bases; junction bases not matched to a gene: 6. The CDR3 covers 14 residues. CDR3 region: CATRRLAGINEQFF. In DNA form, the CDR3 reads TGTGCCACCAGGCGGCTAGCGGGGATCAATGAGCAGTTCTTC.

The V gene is TRBV7-8, the J gene TRBJ2-5; 9 bases match TRBD1. Germline V gene sequence: CDR1 SGHVS, CDR2 FQNEAQ. V gave up 5 bases and J gave up 4 bases; unmatched junction bases: 8. The CDR3 is made up of 15 amino acids. The CDR3 DNA sequence: TGTGCCAGCAGCCTGGGACAGGGAGGTAGAGAGACCCAGTACTTC. It yields the protein CASSLGQGGRETQYF.